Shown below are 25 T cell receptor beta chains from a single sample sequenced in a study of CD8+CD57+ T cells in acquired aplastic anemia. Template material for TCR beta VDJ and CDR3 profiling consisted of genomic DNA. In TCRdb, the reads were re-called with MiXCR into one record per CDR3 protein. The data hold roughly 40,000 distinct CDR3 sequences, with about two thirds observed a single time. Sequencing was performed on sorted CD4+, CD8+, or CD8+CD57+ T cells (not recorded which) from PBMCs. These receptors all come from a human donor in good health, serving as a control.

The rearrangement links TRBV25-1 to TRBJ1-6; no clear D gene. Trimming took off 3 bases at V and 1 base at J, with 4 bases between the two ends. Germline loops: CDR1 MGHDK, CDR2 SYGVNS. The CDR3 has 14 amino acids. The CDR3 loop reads CASSDRSYNSPLHF. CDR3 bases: TGTGCCAGCAGTGACAGGTCCTATAATTCACCCCTCCACTTT.

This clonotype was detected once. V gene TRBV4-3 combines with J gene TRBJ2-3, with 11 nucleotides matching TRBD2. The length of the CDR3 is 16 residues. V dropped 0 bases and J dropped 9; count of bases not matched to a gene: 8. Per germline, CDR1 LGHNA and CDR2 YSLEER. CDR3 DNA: TGCGCCAGCAGCCAAGATCGAACTAGCGGGGGCGGGACGCAGTATTTT. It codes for CASSQDRTSGGGTQYF.

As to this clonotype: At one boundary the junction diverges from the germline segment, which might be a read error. The CDR3 loop is CASSQDVSSYEQHF. CDR3 DNA: TGTGCCAGCAGCCAAGACGTCAGCTCCTACGAGCAGCACTTC. The chain carries TRBV3-1 and TRBJ2-7; D uncertain. From germline, CDR1 is LGHDT and CDR2 YNNKEL (reference sequence). CDR3 length: 14 amino acids.

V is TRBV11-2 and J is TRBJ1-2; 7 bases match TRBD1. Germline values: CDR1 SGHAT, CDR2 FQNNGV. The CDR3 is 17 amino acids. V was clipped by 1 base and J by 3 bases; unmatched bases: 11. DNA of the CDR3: TGTGCCAGCAGCTTAGGACAGGGTCTTTCTGGGGACTATGGCTACACCTTC. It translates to CASSLGQGLSGDYGYTF.

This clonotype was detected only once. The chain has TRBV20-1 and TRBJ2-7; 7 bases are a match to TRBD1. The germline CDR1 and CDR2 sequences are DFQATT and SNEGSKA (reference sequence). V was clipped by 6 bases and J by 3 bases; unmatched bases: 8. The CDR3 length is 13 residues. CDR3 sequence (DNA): TGCAGTGCCTACACAGGGACAGACTACGAGCAGTACTTC. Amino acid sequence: CSAYTGTDYEQYF.

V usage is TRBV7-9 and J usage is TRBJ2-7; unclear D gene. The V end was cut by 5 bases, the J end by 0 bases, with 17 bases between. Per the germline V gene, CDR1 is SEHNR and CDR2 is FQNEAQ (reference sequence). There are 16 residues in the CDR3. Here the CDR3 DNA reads TGTGCCAGCAGCCGTGGGCCAGCTCCCTCCTCCTACGAGCAGTACTTC. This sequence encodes CASSRGPAPSSYEQYF.

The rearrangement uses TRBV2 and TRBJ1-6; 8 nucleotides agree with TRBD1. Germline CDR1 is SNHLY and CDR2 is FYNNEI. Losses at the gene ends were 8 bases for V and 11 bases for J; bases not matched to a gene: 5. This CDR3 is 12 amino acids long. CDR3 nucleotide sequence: TGTGCCAGCTATGGACAGGGTCCACCCCTCCACTTT. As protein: CASYGQGPPLHF.

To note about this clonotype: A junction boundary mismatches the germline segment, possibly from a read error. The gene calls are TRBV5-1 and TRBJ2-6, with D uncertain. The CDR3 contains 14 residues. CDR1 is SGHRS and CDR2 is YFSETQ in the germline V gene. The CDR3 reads CTSSLVGGANVLTF. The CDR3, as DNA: TGCACCAGCAGCTTGGTTGGTGGGGCCAACGTCCTGACTTTC.

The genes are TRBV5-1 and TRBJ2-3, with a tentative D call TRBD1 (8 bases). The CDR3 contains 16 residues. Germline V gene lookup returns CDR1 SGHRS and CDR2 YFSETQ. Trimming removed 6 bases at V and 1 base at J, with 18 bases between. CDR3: CASKGGGQVRTDTQYF. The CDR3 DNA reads TGCGCCAGCAAGGGAGGGGGACAGGTGCGCACAGATACGCAGTATTTT.

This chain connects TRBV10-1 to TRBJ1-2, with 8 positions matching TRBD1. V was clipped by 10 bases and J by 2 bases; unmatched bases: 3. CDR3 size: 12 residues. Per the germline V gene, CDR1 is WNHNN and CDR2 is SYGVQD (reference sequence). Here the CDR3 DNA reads TGCGCCACCCAGGGGGCGAACTATGGCTACACCTTC. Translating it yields CATQGANYGYTF.

CDR3 loop: CASSLARGRDETQYF. For the CDR3, the DNA is TGTGCCAGCAGCTTAGCAAGGGGCAGGGACGAGACCCAGTACTTC. V usage is TRBV7-2 and J usage is TRBJ2-5, with D tentatively TRBD1 or TRBD2 (5 bases each). Germline V lookup: CDR1 SGHTA, CDR2 FQGNSA. The germline V and J ends were trimmed by 0 bases and 5 bases, with 13 bases remaining between them. CDR3 length: 15 residues.

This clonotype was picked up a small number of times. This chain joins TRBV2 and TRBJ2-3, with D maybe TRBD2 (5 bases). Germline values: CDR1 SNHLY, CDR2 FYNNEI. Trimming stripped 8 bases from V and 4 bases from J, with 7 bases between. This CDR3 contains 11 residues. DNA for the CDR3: TGTGCCAGCGCACTAGCAGATACGCAGTATTTT. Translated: CASALADTQYF.

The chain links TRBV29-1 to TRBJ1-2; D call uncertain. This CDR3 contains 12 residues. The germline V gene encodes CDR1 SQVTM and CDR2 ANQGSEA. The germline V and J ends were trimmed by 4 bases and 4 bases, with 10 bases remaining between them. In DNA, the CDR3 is TGCAGCGTTGGAGAACCGTTCTATGGCTACACCTTC. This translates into CSVGEPFYGYTF.

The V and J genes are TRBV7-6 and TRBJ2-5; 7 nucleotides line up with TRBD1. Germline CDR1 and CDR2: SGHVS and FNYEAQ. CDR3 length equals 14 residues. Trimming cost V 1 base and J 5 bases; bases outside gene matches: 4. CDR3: CASSLEADRETQYF. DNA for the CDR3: TGTGCCAGCAGCTTAGAGGCGGACAGGGAGACCCAGTACTTC.

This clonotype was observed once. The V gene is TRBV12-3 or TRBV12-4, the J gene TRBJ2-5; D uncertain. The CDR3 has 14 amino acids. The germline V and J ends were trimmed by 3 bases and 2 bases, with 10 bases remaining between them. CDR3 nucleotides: TGTGCCAGCAGTTTGTGGACCCTGCAAGAGACCCAGTACTTC. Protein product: CASSLWTLQETQYF.

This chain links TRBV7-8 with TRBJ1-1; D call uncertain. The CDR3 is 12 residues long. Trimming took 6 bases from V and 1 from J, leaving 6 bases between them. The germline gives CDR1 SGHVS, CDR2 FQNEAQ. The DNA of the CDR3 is TGTGCCAGCAGTTACGGGAACACTGAAGCTTTCTTT. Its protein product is CASSYGNTEAFF.

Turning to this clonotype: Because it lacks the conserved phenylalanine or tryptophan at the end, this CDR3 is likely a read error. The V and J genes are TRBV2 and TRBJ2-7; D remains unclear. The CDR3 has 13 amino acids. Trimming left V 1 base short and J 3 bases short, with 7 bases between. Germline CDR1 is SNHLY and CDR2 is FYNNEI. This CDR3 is CASSEGGNYEQYS. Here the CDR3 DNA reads TGTGCCAGCAGTGAAGGGGGAAACTACGAGCAGTACTCC.

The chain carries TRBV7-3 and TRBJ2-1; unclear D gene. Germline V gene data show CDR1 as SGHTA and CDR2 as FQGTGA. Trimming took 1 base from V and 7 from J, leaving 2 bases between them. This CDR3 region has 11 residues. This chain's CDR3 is CASSLSNEQFF. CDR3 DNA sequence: TGTGCCAGCAGCTTAAGTAATGAGCAGTTCTTC.

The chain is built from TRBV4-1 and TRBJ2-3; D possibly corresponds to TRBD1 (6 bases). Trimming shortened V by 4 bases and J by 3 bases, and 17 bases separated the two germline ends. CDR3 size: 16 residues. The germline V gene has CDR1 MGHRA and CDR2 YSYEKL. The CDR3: CASSPKGGRGTDTQYF. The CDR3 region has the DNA TGCGCCAGCAGCCCGAAAGGGGGAAGGGGAACAGATACGCAGTATTTT.

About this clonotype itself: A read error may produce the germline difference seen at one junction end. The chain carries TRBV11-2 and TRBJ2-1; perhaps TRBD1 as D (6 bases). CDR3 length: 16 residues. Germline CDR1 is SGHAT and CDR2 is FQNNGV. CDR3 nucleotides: TGTGCCAGCAGCTTAGGGGCCTCAACAGGGTTGAATGAGCAATTCTTC. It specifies CASSLGASTGLNEQFF.

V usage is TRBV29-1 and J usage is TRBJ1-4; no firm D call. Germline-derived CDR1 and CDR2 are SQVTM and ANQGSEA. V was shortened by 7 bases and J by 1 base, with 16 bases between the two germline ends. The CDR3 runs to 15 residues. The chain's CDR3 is CSAITGMGTNEKLFF. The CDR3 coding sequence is TGCAGCGCCATAACGGGGATGGGAACTAATGAAAAACTGTTTTTT. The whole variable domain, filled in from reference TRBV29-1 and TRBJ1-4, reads SAVISQKPSRDICQRGTSLTIQCQVDSQVTMMFWYRQQPGQSLTLIATANQGSEATYESGFVIDKFPISRPNLTFSTLTVSNMSPEDSSIYLCSAITGMGTNEKLFFGSGTQLSVL.

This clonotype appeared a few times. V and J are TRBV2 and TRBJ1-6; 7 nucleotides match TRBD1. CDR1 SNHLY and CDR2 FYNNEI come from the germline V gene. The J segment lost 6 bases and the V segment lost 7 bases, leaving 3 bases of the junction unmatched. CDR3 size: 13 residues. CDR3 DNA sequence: TGTGCCAGCAAGGGGGCTGGTAATTCACCCCTCCACTTT. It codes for CASKGAGNSPLHF.

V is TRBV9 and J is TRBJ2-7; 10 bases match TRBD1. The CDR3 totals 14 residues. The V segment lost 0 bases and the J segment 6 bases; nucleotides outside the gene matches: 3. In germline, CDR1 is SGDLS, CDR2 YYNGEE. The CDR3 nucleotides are TGTGCCAGCAGCGTAGGTGGGACAGGGGTCGAGCAGTACTTC. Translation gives CASSVGGTGVEQYF.

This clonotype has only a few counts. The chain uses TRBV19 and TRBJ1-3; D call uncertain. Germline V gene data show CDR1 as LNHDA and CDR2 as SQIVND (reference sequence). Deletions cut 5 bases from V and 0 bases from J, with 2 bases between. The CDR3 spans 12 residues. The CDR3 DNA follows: TGTGCCAGTAGTGGCTCTGGAAACACCATATATTTT. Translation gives CASSGSGNTIYF.

The CDR3 DNA reads as TGTGCCAGCAGCCGGGACAGGAGCTCCTACGAGCAGTACTTC. This translates into CASSRDRSSYEQYF. The chain carries TRBV5-5 and TRBJ2-1; TRBD1 matches at 8 bases. The DNA end lines up better with TRBJ2-7; the J call may be wrong. The CDR3 extends over 14 amino acids. CDR1 and CDR2 from the germline V gene are SGHKS and YYEKEE (reference sequence).